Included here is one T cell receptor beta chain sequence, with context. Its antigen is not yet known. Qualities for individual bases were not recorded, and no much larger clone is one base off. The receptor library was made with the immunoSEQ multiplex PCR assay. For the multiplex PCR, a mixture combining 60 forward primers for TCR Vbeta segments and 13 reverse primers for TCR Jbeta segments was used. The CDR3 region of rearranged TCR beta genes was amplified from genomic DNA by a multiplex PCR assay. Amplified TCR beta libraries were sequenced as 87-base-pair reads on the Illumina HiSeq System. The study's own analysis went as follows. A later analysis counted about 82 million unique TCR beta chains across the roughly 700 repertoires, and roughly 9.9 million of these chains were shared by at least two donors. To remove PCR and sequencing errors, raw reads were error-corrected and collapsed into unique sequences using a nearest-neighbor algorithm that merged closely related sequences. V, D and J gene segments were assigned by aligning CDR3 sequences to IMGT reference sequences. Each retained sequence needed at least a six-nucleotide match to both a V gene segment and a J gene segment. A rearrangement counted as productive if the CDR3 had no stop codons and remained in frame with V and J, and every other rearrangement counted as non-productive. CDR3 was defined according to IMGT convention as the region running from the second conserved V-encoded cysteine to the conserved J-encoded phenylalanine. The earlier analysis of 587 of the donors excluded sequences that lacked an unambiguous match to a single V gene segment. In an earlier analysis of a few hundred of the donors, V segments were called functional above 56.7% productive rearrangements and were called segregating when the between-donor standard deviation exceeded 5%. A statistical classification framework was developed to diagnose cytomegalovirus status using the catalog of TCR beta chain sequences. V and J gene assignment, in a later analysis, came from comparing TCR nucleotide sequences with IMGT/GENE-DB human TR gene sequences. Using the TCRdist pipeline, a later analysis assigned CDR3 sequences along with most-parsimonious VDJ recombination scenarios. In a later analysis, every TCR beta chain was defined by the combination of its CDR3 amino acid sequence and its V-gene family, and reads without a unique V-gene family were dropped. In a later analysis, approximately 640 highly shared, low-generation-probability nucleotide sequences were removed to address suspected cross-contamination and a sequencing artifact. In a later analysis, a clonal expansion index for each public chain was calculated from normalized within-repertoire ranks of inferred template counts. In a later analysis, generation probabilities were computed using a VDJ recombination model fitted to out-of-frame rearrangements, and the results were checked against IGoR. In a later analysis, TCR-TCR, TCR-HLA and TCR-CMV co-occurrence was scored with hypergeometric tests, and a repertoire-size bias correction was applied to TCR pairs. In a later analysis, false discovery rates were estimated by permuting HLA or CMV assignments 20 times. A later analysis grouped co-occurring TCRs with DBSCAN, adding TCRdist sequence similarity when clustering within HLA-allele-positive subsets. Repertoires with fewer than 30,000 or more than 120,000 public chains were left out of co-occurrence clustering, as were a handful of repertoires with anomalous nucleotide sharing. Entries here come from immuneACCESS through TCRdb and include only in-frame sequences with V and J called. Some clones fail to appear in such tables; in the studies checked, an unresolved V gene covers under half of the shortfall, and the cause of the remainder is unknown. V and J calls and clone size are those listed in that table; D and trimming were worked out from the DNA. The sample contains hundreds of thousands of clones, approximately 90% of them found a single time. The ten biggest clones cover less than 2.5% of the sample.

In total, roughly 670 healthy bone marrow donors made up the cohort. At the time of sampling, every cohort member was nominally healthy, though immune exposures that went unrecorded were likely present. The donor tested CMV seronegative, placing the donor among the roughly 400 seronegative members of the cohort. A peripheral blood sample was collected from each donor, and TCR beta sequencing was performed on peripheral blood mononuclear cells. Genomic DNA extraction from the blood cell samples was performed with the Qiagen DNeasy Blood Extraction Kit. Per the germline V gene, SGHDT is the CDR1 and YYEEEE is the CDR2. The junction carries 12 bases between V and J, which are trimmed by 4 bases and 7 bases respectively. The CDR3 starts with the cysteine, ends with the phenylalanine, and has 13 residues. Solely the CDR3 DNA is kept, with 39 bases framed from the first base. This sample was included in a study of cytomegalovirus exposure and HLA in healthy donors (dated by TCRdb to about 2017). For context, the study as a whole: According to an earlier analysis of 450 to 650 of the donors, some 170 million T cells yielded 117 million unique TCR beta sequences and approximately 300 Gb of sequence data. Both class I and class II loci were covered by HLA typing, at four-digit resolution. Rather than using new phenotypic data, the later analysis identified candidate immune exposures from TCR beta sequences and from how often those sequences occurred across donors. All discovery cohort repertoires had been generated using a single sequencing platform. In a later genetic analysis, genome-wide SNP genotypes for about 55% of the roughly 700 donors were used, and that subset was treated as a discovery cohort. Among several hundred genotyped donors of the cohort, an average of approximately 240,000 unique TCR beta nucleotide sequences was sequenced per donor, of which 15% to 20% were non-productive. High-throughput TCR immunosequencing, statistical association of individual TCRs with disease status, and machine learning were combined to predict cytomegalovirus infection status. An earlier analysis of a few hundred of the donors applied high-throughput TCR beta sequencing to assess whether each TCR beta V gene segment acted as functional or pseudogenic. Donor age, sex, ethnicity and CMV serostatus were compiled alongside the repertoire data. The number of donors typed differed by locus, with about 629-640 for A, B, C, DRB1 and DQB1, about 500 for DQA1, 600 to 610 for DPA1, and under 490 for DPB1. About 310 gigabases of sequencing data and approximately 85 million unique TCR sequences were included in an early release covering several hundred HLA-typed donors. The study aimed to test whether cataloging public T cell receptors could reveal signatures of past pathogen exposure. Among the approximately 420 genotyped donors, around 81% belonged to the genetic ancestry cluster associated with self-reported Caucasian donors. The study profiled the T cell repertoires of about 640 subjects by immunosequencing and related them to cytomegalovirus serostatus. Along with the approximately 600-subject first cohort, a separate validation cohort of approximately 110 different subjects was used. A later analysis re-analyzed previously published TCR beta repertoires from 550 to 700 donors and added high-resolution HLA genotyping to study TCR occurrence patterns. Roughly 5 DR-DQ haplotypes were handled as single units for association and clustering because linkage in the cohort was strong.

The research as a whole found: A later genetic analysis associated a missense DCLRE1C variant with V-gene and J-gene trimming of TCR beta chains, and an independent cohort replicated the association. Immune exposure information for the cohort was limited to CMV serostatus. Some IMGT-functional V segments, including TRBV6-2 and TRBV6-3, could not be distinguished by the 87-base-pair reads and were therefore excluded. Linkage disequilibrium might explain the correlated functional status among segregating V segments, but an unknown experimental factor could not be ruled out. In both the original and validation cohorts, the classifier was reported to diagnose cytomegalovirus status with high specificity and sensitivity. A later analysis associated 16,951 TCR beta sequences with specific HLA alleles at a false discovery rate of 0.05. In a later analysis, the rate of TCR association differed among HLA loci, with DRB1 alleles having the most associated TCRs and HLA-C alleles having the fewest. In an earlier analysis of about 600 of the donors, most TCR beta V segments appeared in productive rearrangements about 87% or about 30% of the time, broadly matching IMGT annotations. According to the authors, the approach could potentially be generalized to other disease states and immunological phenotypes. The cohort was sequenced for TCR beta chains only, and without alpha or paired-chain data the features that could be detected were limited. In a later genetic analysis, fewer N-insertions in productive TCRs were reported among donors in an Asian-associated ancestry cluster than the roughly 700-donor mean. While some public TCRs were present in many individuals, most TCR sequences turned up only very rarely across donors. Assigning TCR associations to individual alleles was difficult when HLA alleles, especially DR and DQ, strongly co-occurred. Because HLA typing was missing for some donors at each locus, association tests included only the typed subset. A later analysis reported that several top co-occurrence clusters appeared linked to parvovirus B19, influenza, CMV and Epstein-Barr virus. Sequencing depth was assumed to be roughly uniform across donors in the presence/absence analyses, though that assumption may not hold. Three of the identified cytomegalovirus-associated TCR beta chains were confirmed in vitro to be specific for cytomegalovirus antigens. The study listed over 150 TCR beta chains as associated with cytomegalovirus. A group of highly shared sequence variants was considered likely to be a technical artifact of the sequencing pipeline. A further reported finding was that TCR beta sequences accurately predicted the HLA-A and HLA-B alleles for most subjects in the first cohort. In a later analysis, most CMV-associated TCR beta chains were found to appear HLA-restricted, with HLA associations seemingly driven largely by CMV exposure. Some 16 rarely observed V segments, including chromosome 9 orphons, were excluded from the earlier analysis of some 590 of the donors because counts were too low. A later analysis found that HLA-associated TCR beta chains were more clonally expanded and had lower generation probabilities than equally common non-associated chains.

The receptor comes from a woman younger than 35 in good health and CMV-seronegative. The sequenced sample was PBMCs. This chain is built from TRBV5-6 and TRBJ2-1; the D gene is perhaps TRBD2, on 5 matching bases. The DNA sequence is TGTGCCAGCAGCAACGGGGTCGTGAATGAGCAGTTCTTC. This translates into CASSNGVVNEQFF.